This T cell receptor beta chain derives from a study of blood T cell repertoires in COVID-19. About the research overall: Spain, Italy and the United States supplied samples that represented acute and convalescent COVID-19.

Trimming pared 2 bases from V and 6 bases from J, leaving 11 bases between. The CDR3 sequence is 14 residues long. Germline V gene data show CDR1 as SGHNT and CDR2 as YYREEE (reference sequence). In the original workflow: Nucleated cell number was recorded as an estimate derived from reference gene primer amplification. Repertoires were generated with immunoSEQ multiplex PCR, while TCRdb's copy carries only in-frame clones and drops some. The D gene and trimming were derived from the DNA, and the V and J assignments and clone size from that table. The data hold about 280,000 clones, with 70% to 90% observed a single time.

The chain is built from TRBV5-4 and TRBJ2-2; tentative D call: TRBD2 (5 bases). The material sequenced was peripheral blood. This clonotype originated in a woman under 40 who had recovered from COVID-19. The CDR3 here is CASSLLDGAGELFF. CDR3 nucleotide sequence: TGTGCCAGCAGCTTACTAGATGGGGCCGGGGAGCTGTTTTTT.